This entry concerns a single T cell receptor (beta chain). The CDR3 has 13 residues. V gave up 5 bases and J gave up 8 bases, with 15 bases separating them. Germline values: CDR1 MDHEN, CDR2 SYDVKM. The data originate from a study of glioma-infiltrating T cells after dendritic cell vaccination. Primers: 60 V beta forward and 13 J beta reverse. Sequenced by immunoSEQ multiplex PCR; TCRdb stores in-frame clones only, minus some. The repertoire includes 50,000 to 55,000 clones, roughly 90% of them detected once, and roughly 5.6% sits in the top ten. Time point here: after dendritic cell vaccination, including at tumor progression/relapse.

The chain has TRBV28 and TRBJ1-2; possibly TRBD1 for D (6 bases). The sequencing used blood, collected after dendritic cell vaccination. This TCR came from a human donor with glioblastoma. The CDR3 DNA follows: TGTGCCAGCAGTGCGACACAGGGCCCCGGCTACACCTTC. Its protein is CASSATQGPGYTF.